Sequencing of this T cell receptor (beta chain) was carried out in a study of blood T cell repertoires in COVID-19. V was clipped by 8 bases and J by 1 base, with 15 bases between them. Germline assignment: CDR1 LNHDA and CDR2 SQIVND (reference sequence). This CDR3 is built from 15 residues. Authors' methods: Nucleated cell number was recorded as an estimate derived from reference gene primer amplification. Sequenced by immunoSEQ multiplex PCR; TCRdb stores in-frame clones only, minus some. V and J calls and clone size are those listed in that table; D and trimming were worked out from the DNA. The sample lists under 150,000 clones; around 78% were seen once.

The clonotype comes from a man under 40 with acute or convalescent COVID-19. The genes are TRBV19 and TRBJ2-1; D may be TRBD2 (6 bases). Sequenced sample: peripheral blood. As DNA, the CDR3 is TGTGCCAGTGGATCGGATGGGACTTCCTACAATGAGCAGTTCTTC. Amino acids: CASGSDGTSYNEQFF.